This is a list of T cell receptor beta chains from one sample in a study of cytomegalovirus exposure and HLA in healthy donors. Repertoires were generated with immunoSEQ multiplex PCR, while TCRdb's copy carries only in-frame clones and drops some. The sample carries 260,000 or so clones, 90% recorded once. The sample taken for sequencing was PBMCs. The source of these receptors is a woman in her 30s in good health and CMV-seronegative. Each CDR3 is given with its conserved first and last residue. The D gene is left open where the match is weak. Clone sizes are given selectively: once, few, many, or a class where the clone is expanded.

j_call: TRBJ2-1
v_call: TRBV4-2
d_call: TRBD2
clone_size: -
cdr3_nt: TGTGCCAGCAGCCAGGCTAGCGGAACAACCTACAATGAGCAGTTCTTC
cdr3_aa: CASSQASGTTYNEQFF

j_call: TRBJ2-7
v_call: TRBV29-1
d_call: -
clone_size: -
cdr3_nt: TGCAGCGTGGGGATAGGTACCTACGAGCAGTACTTC
cdr3_aa: CSVGIGTYEQYF

j_call: TRBJ2-7
v_call: TRBV28
d_call: -
clone_size: -
cdr3_nt: TGTGCCAGCTCTCAGGGTAGCTCCTACGAGCAGTACTTC
cdr3_aa: CASSQGSSYEQYF

j_call: TRBJ2-7
v_call: TRBV7-9
d_call: TRBD1
clone_size: -
cdr3_nt: TGTGCCAGCATCCCCGGGACAGGGTCGCTCGAGCAGTACTTC
cdr3_aa: CASIPGTGSLEQYF

j_call: TRBJ2-1
v_call: TRBV11-2
d_call: -
clone_size: -
cdr3_nt: TGTGCCAGCAGCTCGTCAAGGGTCGGGGTTGCGCAGTTCTTC
cdr3_aa: CASSSSRVGVAQFF

j_call: TRBJ2-1
v_call: TRBV9
d_call: TRBD2
clone_size: -
cdr3_nt: TGTGCCAGCAGCACCTGGACTAGCCCTAATGAGCAGTTCTTC
cdr3_aa: CASSTWTSPNEQFF

j_call: TRBJ2-5
v_call: TRBV19
d_call: TRBD1
clone_size: many
cdr3_nt: TGTGCCAGTAGTATCACAGGGGATCAAGAGACCCAGTACTTC
cdr3_aa: CASSITGDQETQYF

j_call: TRBJ2-7
v_call: TRBV7-9
d_call: TRBD2
clone_size: -
cdr3_nt: TGTGCCAGCAGCTTAGCTGCCGGGACTACCTACGAGCAGTACTTC
cdr3_aa: CASSLAAGTTYEQYF

j_call: TRBJ2-5
v_call: TRBV5-6
d_call: TRBD1
clone_size: -
cdr3_nt: TGTGCCAGCAGCGAAAGGGGGCGGGAGACCCAGTACTTC
cdr3_aa: CASSERGRETQYF

j_call: TRBJ2-7
v_call: TRBV4-2
d_call: TRBD1
clone_size: -
cdr3_nt: TGTGCCAGCAGCCCGACAGGGATATCCTACGAGCAGTACTTC
cdr3_aa: CASSPTGISYEQYF

j_call: TRBJ1-1
v_call: TRBV7-2
d_call: TRBD1
clone_size: -
cdr3_nt: TGTGCCAGCAGCTTAGCGGACAGGGGGATCACTGAAGCTTTCTTT
cdr3_aa: CASSLADRGITEAFF

j_call: TRBJ1-2
v_call: TRBV7-8
d_call: TRBD1
clone_size: -
cdr3_nt: TGTGCCAGCAGCTTAGGTGGGACAGGGGTTAAGGGCTACACCTTC
cdr3_aa: CASSLGGTGVKGYTF

j_call: TRBJ1-5
v_call: TRBV4-2
d_call: -
clone_size: -
cdr3_nt: TGTGCCAGCAGCCAAGATGGGGCTAGGCAGCCCCAGCATTTT
cdr3_aa: CASSQDGARQPQHF

j_call: TRBJ2-7
v_call: TRBV4-3
d_call: -
clone_size: -
cdr3_nt: TGCGCCAGCAGCCAAGATGCGGGTCTCCCCTACGAGCAGTACTTC
cdr3_aa: CASSQDAGLPYEQYF

j_call: TRBJ2-1
v_call: TRBV27
d_call: TRBD2
clone_size: once
cdr3_nt: TGTGCCAGCAGTCCCACTAGCGGGACGGTCAATGAGCAGTTCTTC
cdr3_aa: CASSPTSGTVNEQFF

j_call: TRBJ1-1
v_call: TRBV6-1
d_call: -
clone_size: -
cdr3_nt: TGTGCCAGCAGGGAGCTCTGGACAGAATATGAAGCTTTCTTT
cdr3_aa: CASRELWTEYEAFF

j_call: TRBJ2-1
v_call: TRBV5-8
d_call: TRBD1
clone_size: -
cdr3_nt: TGTGCCAGCAGCTTGGGACAGGGGGTCGATGAGCAGTTCTTC
cdr3_aa: CASSLGQGVDEQFF

j_call: TRBJ2-6
v_call: TRBV10-3
d_call: TRBD2
clone_size: once
cdr3_nt: TGTGCCATCAGTATCATAAGCGGGAGGGCGGCCTCTGGGGCCAACGTCCTGACTTTC
cdr3_aa: CAISIISGRAASGANVLTF

j_call: TRBJ2-5
v_call: TRBV9
d_call: -
clone_size: -
cdr3_nt: TGTGCCAGCAGCGTAGGGGGGATCCAAGAGACCCAGTACTTC
cdr3_aa: CASSVGGIQETQYF

j_call: TRBJ2-5
v_call: TRBV5-4
d_call: TRBD1
clone_size: -
cdr3_nt: TGTGCCAGCAGCATATCCGGGACAGGGGGCAGAGAGACCCAGTACTTC
cdr3_aa: CASSISGTGGRETQYF

j_call: TRBJ2-3
v_call: TRBV6-5
d_call: -
clone_size: -
cdr3_nt: TGTGCCAGCACGAGCGAGACCGAAACAGATACGCAGTATTTT
cdr3_aa: CASTSETETDTQYF

j_call: TRBJ2-1
v_call: TRBV4-3
d_call: TRBD2
clone_size: -
cdr3_nt: TGCGCCAGCAGCCAAGTTCAATTGACTAGCGGGACCACATGGTCCTACAATGAGCAGTTCTTC
cdr3_aa: CASSQVQLTSGTTWSYNEQFF

j_call: TRBJ2-3
v_call: TRBV5-1
d_call: -
clone_size: -
cdr3_nt: TGCGCCAGCAGCTTGGGGGCAGGCGTTACAGATACGCAGTATTTT
cdr3_aa: CASSLGAGVTDTQYF

j_call: TRBJ2-3
v_call: TRBV15
d_call: TRBD2
clone_size: -
cdr3_nt: TGTGCCACCAGCACAGCGGGGGGGTACAGGGCAGATACGCAGTATTTT
cdr3_aa: CATSTAGGYRADTQYF

j_call: TRBJ1-1
v_call: TRBV9
d_call: -
clone_size: -
cdr3_nt: TGTGCCAGCAGCAGGGTGGTGAACACTGAAGCTTTCTTT
cdr3_aa: CASSRVVNTEAFF

j_call: TRBJ2-7
v_call: TRBV25-1
d_call: -
clone_size: -
cdr3_nt: TGTGCCAGTAGGGGGGTTGTGAGTGAGCAGTACTTC
cdr3_aa: CASRGVVSEQYF

j_call: TRBJ1-5
v_call: TRBV6-6
d_call: TRBD1
clone_size: -
cdr3_nt: TGTGCCAGCAGTTACACGGACAGGGGTGATCAGCCCCAGCATTTT
cdr3_aa: CASSYTDRGDQPQHF

j_call: TRBJ2-3
v_call: TRBV18
d_call: TRBD1
clone_size: -
cdr3_nt: TGTGCCAGCTCACCACCCGAATTAGACAGGGGTCTAGATACGCAGTATTTT
cdr3_aa: CASSPPELDRGLDTQYF

j_call: TRBJ2-7
v_call: TRBV6-4
d_call: -
clone_size: -
cdr3_nt: TGTGCCAGCAGCAGACTCAACGGGGACGAGCAGTACTTC
cdr3_aa: CASSRLNGDEQYF

j_call: TRBJ2-3
v_call: TRBV9
d_call: -
clone_size: -
cdr3_nt: TGTGCCAGCAGTAGTTACGGGAGCGCAGATACGCAGTATTTT
cdr3_aa: CASSSYGSADTQYF

j_call: TRBJ1-2
v_call: TRBV19
d_call: TRBD1
clone_size: once
cdr3_nt: TGTGCCAGTAGTATACGAGACAGGGGGTCCTATGGCTACACCTTC
cdr3_aa: CASSIRDRGSYGYTF

j_call: TRBJ1-2
v_call: TRBV27
d_call: TRBD1
clone_size: -
cdr3_nt: TGTGCCAGCAGTAGGGGACAGACCTTCTTTAACTATGGCTACACCTTC
cdr3_aa: CASSRGQTFFNYGYTF

j_call: TRBJ2-2
v_call: TRBV28
d_call: -
clone_size: -
cdr3_nt: TGTGCCAGCAGTTTGGACAGTAACACCGGGGAGCTGTTTTTT
cdr3_aa: CASSLDSNTGELFF

j_call: TRBJ1-4
v_call: TRBV28
d_call: TRBD1
clone_size: -
cdr3_nt: TGTGCCAGCAGTTTCCCCGAGGGACAGGGTCAGATTTGGAATGAAAAACTGTTTTTT
cdr3_aa: CASSFPEGQGQIWNEKLFF

j_call: TRBJ2-3
v_call: TRBV9
d_call: TRBD2
clone_size: -
cdr3_nt: TGTGCCAGCAGCGTAGGGCCCGGGAGGCCCGAATACACAGATACGCAGTATTTT
cdr3_aa: CASSVGPGRPEYTDTQYF

j_call: TRBJ2-7
v_call: TRBV5-8
d_call: -
clone_size: once
cdr3_nt: TGTGCCAGCAGCTTGGACCGGGCCTACGAGCAGTACTTC
cdr3_aa: CASSLDRAYEQYF

j_call: TRBJ2-7
v_call: TRBV10-3
d_call: TRBD1
clone_size: -
cdr3_nt: TGTGCCATCAAGGGACAGGAACGTTACGAGCAGTACTTC
cdr3_aa: CAIKGQERYEQYF

j_call: TRBJ1-5
v_call: TRBV7-2
d_call: -
clone_size: -
cdr3_nt: TGTGCCAGCAGCCCGACGGGGTTAGGGCAGCCCCAGCATTTT
cdr3_aa: CASSPTGLGQPQHF

j_call: TRBJ2-2
v_call: TRBV27
d_call: -
clone_size: once
cdr3_nt: TGTGCCAGCAGTTTAGGGTCCGAATTGGCCGGGGAGCTGTTTTTT
cdr3_aa: CASSLGSELAGELFF

j_call: TRBJ2-3
v_call: TRBV9
d_call: TRBD1
clone_size: -
cdr3_nt: TGTGCCAGCAGCAATCTAGAGACAGGGGCAGATACGCAGTATTTT
cdr3_aa: CASSNLETGADTQYF

j_call: TRBJ2-3
v_call: TRBV7-3
d_call: TRBD1
clone_size: -
cdr3_nt: TGTGCCAGCAGCGCGAATGACCAGGGGGCGCAGTATTTT
cdr3_aa: CASSANDQGAQYF

j_call: TRBJ2-1
v_call: TRBV11-2
d_call: TRBD2
clone_size: once
cdr3_nt: TGTGCCAGCAGCTCTAGCGGGAGGTTAGACAATGAGCAGTTCTTC
cdr3_aa: CASSSSGRLDNEQFF

j_call: TRBJ2-2
v_call: TRBV5-8
d_call: TRBD1
clone_size: -
cdr3_nt: TGTGCCAGCAGCTACAGGGGTGAGGCCTCTGAGGAGCTGTTTTTT
cdr3_aa: CASSYRGEASEELFF

j_call: TRBJ2-7
v_call: TRBV11-3
d_call: TRBD1
clone_size: -
cdr3_nt: TGTGCCAGCAGCGCGAGGGACAGGGGCGCCTACGAGCAGTACTTC
cdr3_aa: CASSARDRGAYEQYF